Each of the 21 T cell receptor beta chains below was sequenced from the same sample in a study of shared clonotypes between healthy human individuals. Profiling relied on immunoSEQ multiplex PCR, and the TCRdb table lists in-frame clones only, not all of them. The sample consists of fewer than 1.4 million clones, about 80% of them appearing once. Sequenced sample: memory CD4+ T cells from PBMCs. This sample's subset: CD45RA-negative fraction. Receptors originate from a man aged 18 to 30 in good health. Some clones in this sample may be carry-over from other donors' samples.

About this clone: The junction departs from germline at one end; a sequencing error may be responsible. Here the CDR3 DNA reads TGTACCAGCAGTCCCGAACCCGCAGATACGCAGTATTTT. Translating gives CTSSPEPADTQYF. This chain uses TRBV7-3 with TRBJ2-3; D remains unclear. CDR3 size: 13 residues. Germline values: CDR1 SGHTA, CDR2 FQGTGA.

Comment on this clone: At the DNA level, this CDR3 is encoded by other sequences in the same sample as well. The chain recombines TRBV18 with TRBJ1-5; D call uncertain. The CDR3 spans 13 residues. Per germline, CDR1 KGHSH and CDR2 LQKENI. The V and J ends lost 2 bases and 4 bases respectively, with 6 bases between them. DNA for the CDR3: TGTGCCAGCTCACCAGACCGGAATCAGCCCCAGCATTTT. This encodes CASSPDRNQPQHF.

The V call is TRBV28, the J call TRBJ1-1; no clear D. The CDR3 sequence is 15 residues long. Germline loops: CDR1 MDHEN, CDR2 SYDVKM. Trimming removed 6 bases at V and 5 bases at J, with 19 bases between. In DNA, the CDR3 is TGTGCCAGCAGGCCCCCATCGGCTATGGGGACTGAAGCTTTCTTT. The encoded protein is CASRPPSAMGTEAFF.

This clone was observed a handful of times. The chain has TRBV10-3 and TRBJ2-1; D might be TRBD2 (6 bases). Germline CDR1 ENHRY, CDR2 SYGVKD. Trimming removed 0 bases at V and 3 bases at J, with 9 bases between. CDR3 size: 15 residues. CDR3 sequence reads: CAISESGGGYNEQFF. The CDR3 DNA is TGTGCCATCAGTGAGTCTGGGGGAGGCTACAATGAGCAGTTCTTC.

V is TRBV30 and J is TRBJ1-3; D gene uncertain. The V end lost 6 bases, the J end lost 6 bases, and 15 bases lay between the germline ends. CDR3 size: 13 residues. CDR1 and CDR2 from the germline V gene are GTSNPN and SVGIG (reference sequence). DNA for the CDR3: TGTGCCTGTAGGGCATGGGAAAAAAACACCATATATTTT. Amino acids: CACRAWEKNTIYF.

The V gene is TRBV4-1, the J gene TRBJ2-4; 12 bases fit TRBD2. Trimming at V came to 4 bases and at J to 1 base, leaving 14 bases not matched to a gene. The CDR3 runs 20 residues. From germline, CDR1 is MGHRA and CDR2 YSYEKL. The CDR3: CASSLSLPSGGGLAKNIQYF. Here the CDR3 DNA reads TGCGCCAGCAGCCTCTCCCTGCCTAGCGGGGGGGGCTTGGCCAAAAACATTCAGTACTTC.

This chain links TRBV9 with TRBJ2-2; no definite D call. Germline lookup yields CDR1 SGDLS and CDR2 YYNGEE. The CDR3 runs 15 residues. Deletions cut 0 bases from V and 4 bases from J, with 10 bases between. The CDR3 loop reads CASSVDALRTGELFF. CDR3 in DNA: TGTGCCAGCAGCGTAGACGCCCTTCGCACCGGGGAGCTGTTTTTT.

This clone appeared once. The chain joins TRBV19 to TRBJ2-2, with D perhaps TRBD1 (6 bases). V dropped 3 bases and J dropped 7 bases, with 12 bases sitting between them. There are 14 residues in the CDR3. Germline CDR1 LNHDA, CDR2 SQIVND (reference sequence). CDR3 protein: CASSIDRLGGELFF. CDR3 DNA sequence: TGTGCCAGTAGTATCGACAGGCTAGGCGGGGAGCTGTTTTTT.

The chain is built from TRBV7-3 and TRBJ1-1; 7 bases match TRBD1. The germline CDR1 and CDR2 sequences are SGHTA and FQGTGA. The ends lost 4 bases at V and 5 bases at J; junction bases unmatched: 10. The CDR3 covers 15 residues. This CDR3 is CASSSPRQGKTEAFF. CDR3 sequence (DNA): TGTGCCAGCAGCTCCCCTCGACAGGGTAAGACTGAAGCTTTCTTT.

The rearrangement uses TRBV7-2 and TRBJ2-4, with D possibly being TRBD1 (5 bases). V was clipped by 1 base and J by 10 bases, with 14 bases between them. From germline, CDR1 is SGHTA and CDR2 FQGNSA. This CDR3 spans 14 amino acids. The CDR3 DNA reads TGTGCCAGCAGCTTAGAAAAGCAGGGCTGGATTCAGTACTTC. Translating it yields CASSLEKQGWIQYF.

J is TRBJ1-2 and V is TRBV5-1; 7 bases match TRBD1. The trim removed 2 bases at V and 2 bases at J, leaving 9 bases unmatched. CDR3 length: 16 amino acids. Germline lookup yields CDR1 SGHRS and CDR2 YFSETQ. The CDR3 spells CASSFSTGTENYGYTF. In DNA, the CDR3 is TGCGCCAGCAGCTTTAGCACCGGGACAGAGAACTATGGCTACACCTTC.

This sequence joins TRBV6-5 and TRBJ1-1; 7 positions agree with TRBD1. J lost 8 bases, V lost 6 bases, and 9 bases had no gene match. Germline CDR1 reads MNHEY; CDR2 reads SVGAGI. This CDR3 is 13 amino acids long. CDR3 DNA sequence: TGTGCCAGCAGCCCGGACAGGCTGGGAGAAGCTTTCTTT. As protein: CASSPDRLGEAFF.

The CDR3 reads CASSWGRAYGANVLTF. The CDR3 nucleotides are TGCGCCAGCAGCTGGGGGAGGGCGTATGGGGCCAACGTCCTGACTTTC. The V call is TRBV4-1, the J call TRBJ2-6, with 7 nucleotides matching TRBD2. The germline CDR1 and CDR2 sequences are MGHRA and YSYEKL. The CDR3 contains 16 residues. V was clipped by 5 bases and J by 3 bases; unmatched bases: 7.

The chain has TRBV11-2 and TRBJ2-5, with D possibly being TRBD2 (5 bases). CDR1 is SGHAT and CDR2 is FQNNGV in the germline V gene. This CDR3 spans 13 amino acids. Deletions cut 5 bases from V and 7 bases from J, with 14 bases between. CDR3 nucleotide sequence: TGTGCCAGCAGCACGGACGGGAAAGTGACCCAGTACTTC. This translates into CASSTDGKVTQYF.

This clone is a singleton in its sample. The V call is TRBV5-1, the J call TRBJ2-7, with 7 bases that match TRBD1. The germline V gene encodes CDR1 SGHRS and CDR2 YFSETQ. This CDR3 contains 14 residues. V lost 4 bases and J lost 1; bases outside the gene matches: 5. CDR3 nucleotides: TGCGCCAGCAGCGTAGGGGGCCAGTCCTACGAGCAGTACTTC. Encoded protein: CASSVGGQSYEQYF.

Note on this clone: A far larger clone is one base from this, pointing to a likely read error. The V and J genes are TRBV5-8 and TRBJ2-3; TRBD2 aligns across 10 bases. The CDR3 sequence is 15 residues long. Germline V gene data show CDR1 as SGHTS and CDR2 as YDEGEE. V shed 4 bases and J 1 base; nucleotides not matched to a gene: 3. CDR3 protein: CASSPGTSGTDTQYF. CDR3 coding DNA: TGTGCCAGCAGCCCGGGGACTAGCGGCACAGATACGCAGTATTTT. The complete variable domain, with remaining parts taken from reference TRBV5-8 and TRBJ2-3, reads EAGVTQSPTHLIKTRGQQATLRCSPISGHTSVYWYQQALGLGLQFLLWYDEGEERNRGNFPPRFSGRQFPNYSSELNVNALELEDSALYLCASSPGTSGTDTQYFGPGTRLTVL.

The genes are TRBV28 and TRBJ1-1; TRBD1 might be the D (6 bases). The CDR3 contains 18 residues. Germline values: CDR1 MDHEN, CDR2 SYDVKM. V dropped 7 bases and J dropped 1 base, with 25 bases sitting between them. CDR3 in amino acids: CASTKYGVRDTSNTEAFF. CDR3 sequence (DNA): TGTGCCAGCACCAAATATGGGGTCCGGGACACATCGAACACTGAAGCTTTCTTT.

This clone has a count of ten or more. This chain connects TRBV29-1 to TRBJ2-5; D perhaps matches TRBD1 (6 bases). CDR3 length: 14 residues. The V and J ends lost 4 bases and 3 bases respectively, with 15 bases between them. Germline CDR1 reads SQVTM; CDR2 reads ANQGSEA. This chain's CDR3 is CSVVARGPEETQYF. CDR3 bases: TGCAGCGTTGTAGCCAGGGGCCCCGAAGAGACCCAGTACTTC.

This clone was counted once. This rearrangement joins TRBV27 to TRBJ1-2; TRBD1 might be the D (5 bases). V was cut by 2 bases and J by 4 bases, with 14 bases left in between. CDR3 size: 15 residues. The germline gives CDR1 MNHEY, CDR2 SMNVEV (reference sequence). CDR3 sequence reads: CASSLKGVVGYGYTF. The CDR3 DNA reads TGTGCCAGCAGTTTAAAAGGGGTCGTCGGCTATGGCTACACCTTC.

The V and J genes are TRBV6-6 and TRBJ2-5, with 9 positions matching TRBD1. CDR3 length: 12 amino acids. Trimming cost V 11 bases and J 9 bases; bases outside gene matches: 10. Germline CDR1 is MNHNY and CDR2 is SVGAGI (reference sequence). The DNA for the CDR3 is TGTGCCGGATCGACAGGGGGAGGGCCCCAGTACTTC. Translating it yields CAGSTGGGPQYF.

V gene TRBV7-2 combines with J gene TRBJ2-1, with 9 positions matching TRBD1. With V trimmed by 3 bases and J by 4 bases, 4 bases remained unmatched. CDR1 and CDR2 from the germline V gene are SGHTA and FQGNSA. This CDR3 is 15 amino acids long. CDR3 sequence: CASSFTGGAYNEQFF. Written as DNA, the CDR3 is TGTGCCAGCAGCTTCACAGGGGGCGCTTACAATGAGCAGTTCTTC.